This T cell receptor (beta chain) was sequenced for a study of graft-versus-host responses after intestinal transplantation. About the research overall: Multivisceral, liver-intestinal, or isolated intestinal transplants were given to recipients.

Method: immunoSEQ multiplex PCR; TCRdb's copy keeps in-frame clones and lacks some. The sample consists of approximately 86,000 clones, around 92% of them appearing once. Worth noting for this clone: No antigen is known for it.

V was trimmed by 1 base and J by 3 bases, leaving 14 bases between them. CDR1 and CDR2 (germline): SGHDT, YYEEEE. The CDR3 is 16 residues long. Sequencing used unstimulated CD4+ T cells sorted from spleen or lymph node cells, obtained before intestinal transplant. The origin of this receptor is a human donor who received an intestinal transplant. V and J are TRBV5-6 and TRBJ1-3; D may be TRBD1 (6 bases). CDR3 protein: CASSLNRGAVGNTIYF. The CDR3 DNA reads as TGTGCCAGCAGCTTGAATCGGGGGGCCGTTGGAAACACCATATATTTT.